This TCR beta chain was sequenced during a study of blood T cells in healthy people across ages. In germline, CDR1 is LGHNA, CDR2 YSLEER. The V end lost 2 bases, the J end lost 4 bases, and 6 bases lay between the germline ends. The CDR3 spans 13 residues. The sample, around 10 milliliters of peripheral blood, was drawn from each donor. The authors ran a second PCR of 7 to 11 cycles using a sample-barcoded 5' primer and a J-beta primer mix. TCRdb fed the 5' RACE reads into MiXCR, producing one record per CDR3 protein. The sample includes 1,500,000 or so distinct CDR3 sequences, 59% seen only once; the top ten take more than 6%. This clonotype was detected only once. What it recognizes is unknown. Overall study results and limits: Estimates of diversity drawn from one million T cells were considered underestimates. Both naive CD4+ cell counts and diversity were greater in long-lived donors than in aged donors. Expanded clonotype shifts may have been confounded, as the donors had an unknown CMV status.

This chain joins TRBV4-3 and TRBJ2-1; D call uncertain. The receptor comes from a young man in good health. Sequenced material: blood. In DNA form, the CDR3 reads TGCGCCAGCAGCCAACACCTGTACAATGAGCAGTTCTTC. Encoded protein: CASSQHLYNEQFF.